These T cell receptor beta chains were read from a single sample in a study of shared clonotypes between healthy human individuals. TCRdb's table, derived via immunoSEQ multiplex PCR, lists solely in-frame clones and lacks some. Found here are fewer than 1.4 million clones, about 80% of them singletons; the top ten hold roughly 0.61%. Sequenced sample: memory CD4+ T cells from PBMCs. The source of these receptors is a man between 18 and 29 years old in good health. Some clones in this sample may be carry-over from other donors' samples. Both conserved end residues are part of each CDR3. The order of the fields is clone size, V gene, J gene, CDR3 protein. The listing skips clone size in some rows; elsewhere it reads once, few, many or a size class.

>-|TRBV11-3|TRBJ2-5
CASSLVLGGRETQYF
>many|TRBV2|TRBJ2-7
CASVPGTTYEQYF
>few|TRBV27|TRBJ1-1
CASSFLTANTEAFF
>-|TRBV9|TRBJ2-3
CASSVAPAGVGTDTQYF
>-|TRBV28|TRBJ2-1
CASSLAGDSREQFF
>-|TRBV7-9|TRBJ2-5
CASSLGGTGVETQYF
>once|TRBV7-9|TRBJ1-1
CASSPTGRTEAFF
>-|TRBV5-1|TRBJ2-3
CASSLAAAPDTQYF
>-|TRBV5-4|TRBJ2-1
CASSLDSFSYNEQFF
>few|TRBV5-6|TRBJ1-5
CASSLGQYNQPQHF
>-|TRBV5-6|TRBJ2-7
CASSLNYEQYF
>once|TRBV11-2|TRBJ2-6
CASSPTFRDRGAGANVLTF
>few|TRBV7-9|TRBJ2-1
CASSYHIGGTGTANFF
>-|TRBV15|TRBJ1-5
CATSRDGGASNQPQHF
>many|TRBV7-9|TRBJ2-5
CASSLSGSGVQYF
>once|TRBV10-1|TRBJ2-5
CASSRGGEETQYF
>once|TRBV27|TRBJ1-4
CASRDPHEKLFF
>few|TRBV2|TRBJ2-7
CASSAVGVAEQYF
>-|TRBV29-1|TRBJ1-1
CSVDRGQGTGAFF
>-|TRBV21-1|TRBJ2-3
CASSRPSGTGGTDTQYF
>once|TRBV2|TRBJ2-7
CASNSGQLGEQYF
>few|TRBV5-1|TRBJ2-2
CASSGGTSGSRHTGELFF
>-|TRBV19|TRBJ1-5
CATSQGWGGNQPQHF
>-|TRBV7-2|TRBJ1-5
CASSLVFSNQPQHF
>-|TRBV2|TRBJ2-1
CASIPLIWTSGNEQFF
>-|TRBV18|TRBJ2-2
CASSPSVPGTGELFF
>-|TRBV5-1|TRBJ1-3
CASSSTGFSGNTIYF
>-|TRBV18|TRBJ2-3
CASSVTGNPLDTQYF
>-|TRBV9|TRBJ1-3
CASGRLMGTSGNTIYF
>few|TRBV5-1|TRBJ1-1
CASSWTGENTEAFF
>many|TRBV5-1|TRBJ2-2
CASSIPGDTGELFF
>-|TRBV5-6|TRBJ2-7
CASSAGQLPSEQYF
>-|TRBV5-1|TRBJ2-2
CASSLTGFGSTGELFF
>-|TRBV7-2|TRBJ2-7
CASSLAPQIYEQYF
>few|TRBV19|TRBJ1-5
CASSRGHSNQPQHF
>-|TRBV27|TRBJ2-1
CASSFGRYNEQFF